Given below is one T cell receptor beta chain in context. The antigen remains undetermined. Primers included in the PCR were 60 Vbeta and 13 Jbeta primers. Original handling: As a later analysis found, there were 78 million or so unique TCR beta chains, of which roughly 11 million were shared. Profiled with immunoSEQ multiplex PCR; TCRdb holds only in-frame clones, not every one. That table is the source of V, J and clone size, and D and trimming were worked out from the DNA. The sample carries under 200,000 clones, around 81% recorded once. The sample originates from a study of cytomegalovirus exposure and HLA in healthy donors. Broader study findings: Sequencing likely generated an artifact that appeared as a cluster of highly shared sequence variants.

Trimming took 2 bases from V and 0 from J, leaving 7 bases between them. Germline V lookup: CDR1 MNHEY, CDR2 SVGAGI. The CDR3 runs to 14 residues. The specimen sequenced was PBMCs. The receptor comes from a young woman in good health and CMV-seropositive. V usage is TRBV6-5 and J usage is TRBJ1-1, with D uncertain. The CDR3 DNA reads TGTGCCAGCAGTTACCAGTTAATGAACACTGAAGCTTTCTTT. Its protein is CASSYQLMNTEAFF.